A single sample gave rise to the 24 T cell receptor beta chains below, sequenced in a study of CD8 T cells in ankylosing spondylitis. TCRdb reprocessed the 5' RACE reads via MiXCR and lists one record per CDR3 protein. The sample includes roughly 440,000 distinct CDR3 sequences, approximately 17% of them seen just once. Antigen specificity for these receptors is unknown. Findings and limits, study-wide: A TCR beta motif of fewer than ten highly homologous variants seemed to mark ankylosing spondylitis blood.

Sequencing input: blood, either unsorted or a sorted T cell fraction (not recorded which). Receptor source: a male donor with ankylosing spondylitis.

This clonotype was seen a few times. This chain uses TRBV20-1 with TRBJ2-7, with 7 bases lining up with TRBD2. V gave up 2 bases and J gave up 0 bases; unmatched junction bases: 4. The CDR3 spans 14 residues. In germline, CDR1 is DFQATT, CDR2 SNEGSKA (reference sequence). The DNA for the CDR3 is TGCAGTGCTAGACGGGACTACGTCTCCTACGAGCAGTACTTC. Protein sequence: CSARRDYVSYEQYF.

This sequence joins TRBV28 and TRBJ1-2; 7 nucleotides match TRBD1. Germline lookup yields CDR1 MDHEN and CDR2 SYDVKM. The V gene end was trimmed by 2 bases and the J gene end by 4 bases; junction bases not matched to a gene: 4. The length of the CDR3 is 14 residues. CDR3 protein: CASSLGTALYGYTF. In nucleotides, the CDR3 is TGTGCCAGCAGTTTAGGGACAGCCCTCTATGGCTACACCTTC.

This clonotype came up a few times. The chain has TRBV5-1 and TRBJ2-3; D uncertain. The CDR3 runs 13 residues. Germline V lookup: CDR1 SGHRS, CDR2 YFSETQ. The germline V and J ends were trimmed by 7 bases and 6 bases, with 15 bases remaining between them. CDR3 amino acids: CASSYTPRDTQYF. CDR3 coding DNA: TGCGCCAGCTCATACACCCCCCGCGATACGCAGTATTTT.

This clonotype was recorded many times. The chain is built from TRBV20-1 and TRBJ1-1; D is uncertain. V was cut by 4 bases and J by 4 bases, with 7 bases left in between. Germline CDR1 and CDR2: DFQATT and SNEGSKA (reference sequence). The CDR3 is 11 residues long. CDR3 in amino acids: CSAIDGTEAFF. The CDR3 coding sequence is TGCAGTGCTATTGACGGCACTGAAGCTTTCTTT.

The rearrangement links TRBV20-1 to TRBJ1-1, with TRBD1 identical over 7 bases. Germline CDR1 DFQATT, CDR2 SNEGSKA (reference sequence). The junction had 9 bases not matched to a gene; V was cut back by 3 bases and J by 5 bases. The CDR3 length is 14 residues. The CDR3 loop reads CSASPGGGRTEAFF. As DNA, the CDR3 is TGCAGTGCTAGCCCAGGGGGGGGGCGGACTGAAGCTTTCTTT.

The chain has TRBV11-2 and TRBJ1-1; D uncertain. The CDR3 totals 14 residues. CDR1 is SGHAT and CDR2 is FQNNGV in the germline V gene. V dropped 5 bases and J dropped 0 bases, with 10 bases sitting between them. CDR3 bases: TGTGCCAGCAGCCTACCCAACATGAACACTGAAGCTTTCTTT. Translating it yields CASSLPNMNTEAFF. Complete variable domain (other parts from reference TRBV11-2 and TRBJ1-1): EAGVAQSPRYKIIEKRQSVAFWCNPISGHATLYWYQQILGQGPKLLIQFQNNGVVDDSQLPKDRFSAERLKGVDSTLKIQPAKLEDSAVYLCASSLPNMNTEAFFGQGTRLTVV.

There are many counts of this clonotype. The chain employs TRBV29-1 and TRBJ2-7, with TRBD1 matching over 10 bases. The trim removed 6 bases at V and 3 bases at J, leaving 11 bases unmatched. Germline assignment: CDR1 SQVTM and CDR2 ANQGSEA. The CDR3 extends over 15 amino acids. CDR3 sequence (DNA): TGCAGCGTCCAACCGCGGACAGGGGGTCACTACGAGCAGTACTTC. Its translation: CSVQPRTGGHYEQYF.

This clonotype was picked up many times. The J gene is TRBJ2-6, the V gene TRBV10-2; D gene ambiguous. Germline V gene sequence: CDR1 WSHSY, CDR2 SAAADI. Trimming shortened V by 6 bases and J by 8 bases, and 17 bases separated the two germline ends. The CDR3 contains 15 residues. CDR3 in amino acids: CASSDISFGSNVLTF. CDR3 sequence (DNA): TGCGCCAGCAGCGATATATCGTTTGGATCCAACGTCCTGACTTTC.

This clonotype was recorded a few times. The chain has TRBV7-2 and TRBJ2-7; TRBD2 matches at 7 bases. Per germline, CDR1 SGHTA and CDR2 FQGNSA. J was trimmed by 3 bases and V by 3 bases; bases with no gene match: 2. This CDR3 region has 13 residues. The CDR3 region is CASSLTSFYEQYF. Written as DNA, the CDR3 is TGTGCCAGCAGCTTGACTAGCTTCTACGAGCAGTACTTC.

This chain's CDR3 is CASSPPWTGTEQYF. The CDR3 nucleotides are TGTGCCAGCAGCCCTCCTTGGACAGGTACCGAGCAGTACTTC. The chain couples TRBV16 to TRBJ2-7, with 7 nucleotides matching TRBD1. This CDR3 has 14 residues. V shed 4 bases, J shed 6 bases, and the junction held 9 bases outside the gene matches. The germline gives CDR1 KGHSY, CDR2 FQNENV.

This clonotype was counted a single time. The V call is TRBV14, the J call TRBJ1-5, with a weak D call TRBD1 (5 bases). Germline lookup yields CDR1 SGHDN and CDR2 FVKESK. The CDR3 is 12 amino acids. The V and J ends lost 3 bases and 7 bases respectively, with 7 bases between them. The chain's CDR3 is CASSQGEQPQHF. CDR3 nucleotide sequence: TGTGCCAGCAGCCAGGGGGAGCAGCCCCAGCATTTT.

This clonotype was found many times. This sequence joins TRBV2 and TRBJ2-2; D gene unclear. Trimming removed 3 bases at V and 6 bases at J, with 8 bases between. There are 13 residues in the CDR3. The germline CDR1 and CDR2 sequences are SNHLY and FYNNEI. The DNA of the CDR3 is TGTGCCAGCAGTGACTTAAGAGCCGGGGAGCTGTTTTTT. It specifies CASSDLRAGELFF. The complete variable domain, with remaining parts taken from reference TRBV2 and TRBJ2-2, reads EPEVTQTPSHQVTQMGQEVILRCVPISNHLYFYWYRQILGQKVEFLVSFYNNEISEKSEIFDDQFSVERPDGSNFTLKIRSTKLEDSAMYFCASSDLRAGELFFGEGSRLTVL.

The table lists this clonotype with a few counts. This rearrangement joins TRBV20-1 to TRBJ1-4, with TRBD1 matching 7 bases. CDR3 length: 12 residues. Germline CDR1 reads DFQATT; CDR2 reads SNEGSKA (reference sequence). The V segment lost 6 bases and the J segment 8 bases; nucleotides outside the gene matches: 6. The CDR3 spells CSALGQTEKLFF. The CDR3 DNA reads TGCAGTGCCCTGGGACAGACCGAAAAACTGTTTTTT.

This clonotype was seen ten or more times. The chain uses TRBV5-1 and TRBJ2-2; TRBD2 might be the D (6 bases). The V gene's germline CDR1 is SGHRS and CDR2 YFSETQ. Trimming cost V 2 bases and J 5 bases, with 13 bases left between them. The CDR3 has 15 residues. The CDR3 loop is CASSFTGGETGELFF. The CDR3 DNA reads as TGCGCCAGCAGCTTCACCGGGGGAGAGACCGGGGAGCTGTTTTTT.

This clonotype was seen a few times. The CDR3 coding sequence is TGTGCCAGCGGACGGACTGTCCAAGAGACCCAGTACTTC. Encoded protein: CASGRTVQETQYF. The chain joins TRBV7-2 to TRBJ2-5, with a possible D match to TRBD2 (5 bases). This CDR3 region has 13 residues. Germline assignment: CDR1 SGHTA and CDR2 FQGNSA. V was shortened by 8 bases and J by 1 base, with 11 bases between the two germline ends.

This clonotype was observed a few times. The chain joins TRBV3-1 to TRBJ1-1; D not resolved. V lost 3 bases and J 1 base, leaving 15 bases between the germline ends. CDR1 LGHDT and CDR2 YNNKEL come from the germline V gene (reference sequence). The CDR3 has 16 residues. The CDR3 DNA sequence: TGTGCCAGCAGCCACATAGACGGTCTACGGAACACTGAAGCTTTCTTT. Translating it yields CASSHIDGLRNTEAFF.

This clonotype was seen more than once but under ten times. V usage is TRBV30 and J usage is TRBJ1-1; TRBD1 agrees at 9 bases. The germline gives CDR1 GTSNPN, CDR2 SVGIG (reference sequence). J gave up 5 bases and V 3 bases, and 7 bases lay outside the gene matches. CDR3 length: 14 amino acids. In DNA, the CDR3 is TGTGCCTGGAGCGCCGGACAGGGGCTAACTGAAGCTTTCTTT. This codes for CAWSAGQGLTEAFF.

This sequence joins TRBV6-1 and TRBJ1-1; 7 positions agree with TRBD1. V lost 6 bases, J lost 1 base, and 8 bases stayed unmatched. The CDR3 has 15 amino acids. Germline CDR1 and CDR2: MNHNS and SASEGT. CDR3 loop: CASSSPGQKNTEAFF. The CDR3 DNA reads TGTGCCAGCAGCAGCCCGGGACAGAAGAACACTGAAGCTTTCTTT.

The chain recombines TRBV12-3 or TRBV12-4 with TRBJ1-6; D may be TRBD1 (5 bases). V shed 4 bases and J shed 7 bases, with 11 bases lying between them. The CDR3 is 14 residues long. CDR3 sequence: CASSWGSPNSPLHF. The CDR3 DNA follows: TGTGCCAGCAGTTGGGGCAGCCCGAATTCACCCCTCCACTTT.

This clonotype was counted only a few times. The CDR3 DNA reads as TGCAGTGCCCCGGGACAGGTGACAGATACGCAGTATTTT. Translating it yields CSAPGQVTDTQYF. V usage is TRBV20-1 and J usage is TRBJ2-3; 8 bases match TRBD1. The germline V gene encodes CDR1 DFQATT and CDR2 SNEGSKA (reference sequence). This CDR3 region has 13 residues. Trimming took 6 bases from V and 3 from J; bases not matched to a gene: 5.

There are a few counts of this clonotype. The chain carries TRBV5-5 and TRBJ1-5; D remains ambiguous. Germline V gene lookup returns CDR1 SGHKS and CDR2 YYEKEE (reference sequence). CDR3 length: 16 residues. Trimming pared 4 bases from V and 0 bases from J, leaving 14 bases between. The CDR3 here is CASSPGWVTSNQPQHF. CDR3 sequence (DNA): TGTGCCAGCAGCCCTGGGTGGGTAACTAGCAATCAGCCCCAGCATTTT.

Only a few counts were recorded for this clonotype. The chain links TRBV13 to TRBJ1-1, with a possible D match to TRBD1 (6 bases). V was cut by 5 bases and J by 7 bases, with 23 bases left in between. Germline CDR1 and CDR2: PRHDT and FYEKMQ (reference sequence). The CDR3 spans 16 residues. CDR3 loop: CASSPRAGTGGDEAFF. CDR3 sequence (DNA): TGTGCCAGCAGCCCTCGGGCAGGGACGGGGGGCGATGAAGCTTTCTTT.

The CDR3 bases are TGTGCCAGCAGTAAGGGACAGGGGGAATTCGATGAGCAGTTCTTC. Its protein product is CASSKGQGEFDEQFF. The chain links TRBV6-2 or TRBV6-3 to TRBJ2-1; 11 positions agree with TRBD1. Germline V CDR1 and CDR2: MNHEY, SVGEGT. This CDR3 has 15 residues. Trimming removed 5 bases from V and 8 bases from J; junction bases left unmatched: 8.

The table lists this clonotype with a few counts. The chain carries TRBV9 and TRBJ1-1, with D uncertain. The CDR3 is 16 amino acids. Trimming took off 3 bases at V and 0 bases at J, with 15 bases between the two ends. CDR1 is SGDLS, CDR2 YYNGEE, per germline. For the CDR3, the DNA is TGTGCCAGCAGCGCCACTCAAGGACGGTTGAACACTGAAGCTTTCTTT. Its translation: CASSATQGRLNTEAFF. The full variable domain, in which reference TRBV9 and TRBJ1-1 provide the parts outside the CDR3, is DSGVTQTPKHLITATGQRVTLRCSPRSGDLSVYWYQQSLDQGLQFLIQYYNGEERAKGNILERFSAQQFPDLHSELNLSSLELGDSALYFCASSATQGRLNTEAFFGQGTRLTVV.